This T cell receptor (beta chain) was retrieved from a study of cytomegalovirus exposure and HLA in healthy donors. Points from the study as a whole: Some V segments, TRBV6-2 and TRBV6-3 among them, were indistinguishable and were therefore excluded.

The germline CDR1 and CDR2 sequences are KGHSH and LQKENI. V trimming: 2 bases; J trimming: 1 base; junction bases outside the gene matches: 5. The CDR3 totals 16 residues. The PCR was carried out with 60 Vbeta primers and 13 Jbeta primers. Measured with immunoSEQ multiplex PCR; TCRdb has only the in-frame clones, and not every one. The table includes over 100,000 clones, 76% detected once. A remark on this clone: Its antigen is unidentified.

The rearrangement links TRBV18 to TRBJ1-1, with 9 bases matching TRBD1. The sequenced sample consisted of PBMCs. The source of this sequence is a female donor in good health and CMV-seropositive. This chain's CDR3 is CASSPGTGWGNTEAFF. The CDR3 DNA follows: TGTGCCAGCTCACCAGGGACAGGGTGGGGGAACACTGAAGCTTTCTTT. Using reference TRBV18 and TRBJ1-1 for the parts outside the CDR3, the full variable domain is NAGVMQNPRHLVRRRGQEARLRCSPMKGHSHVYWYRQLPEEGLKFMVYLQKENIIDESGMPKERFSAEFPKEGPSILRIQQVVRGDSAAYFCASSPGTGWGNTEAFFGQGTRLTVV.